The source of this T cell receptor beta chain is a study of blood T cell repertoires in COVID-19. The CDR3 is 16 residues long. Trimming left V 3 bases short and J 8 bases short, with 17 bases between. Germline CDR1 and CDR2: WNHNN and SYGVQD (reference sequence). Using immunoSEQ multiplex PCR, the repertoire was profiled, and TCRdb retains in-frame clones only, with some absent. In the table there are 60,000 to 90,000 clones, around nine tenths of which are singletons. The J gene is TRBJ1-6, the V gene TRBV10-1; the D gene is possibly TRBD1 (6 bases). The sequencing input was peripheral blood. This TCR came from a woman over 75 with active or convalescent COVID-19. CDR3 protein: CASSEAGEGGDSPLHF. The CDR3, as DNA: TGCGCCAGCAGTGAAGCCGGGGAGGGGGGAGATTCACCCCTCCACTTT.